This record covers a single TCR beta chain. The antigen it recognizes is unknown. Sequencer: Illumina HiSeq 2000. 5'RACE template switching, by which a universal primer site and unique molecular identifiers were added, was used to make TCR beta cDNA libraries. cDNA synthesis was primed from the TCR beta constant segment, followed by two successive PCR amplification steps. The source study handled its data this way. MIGEC was used to demultiplex reads and group reads by UMI, and MiTCR was used to assemble and quantify clonotypes. Only TCR cDNA sequences supported by at least two reads were kept to exclude erroneous sequences. Downstream repertoire analysis used the tcR package, and clonotypes were matched across fractions by CDR3 nucleotide sequence plus V segment. Antigen specificity was annotated against VDJdb with VDJmatch, allowing one amino acid substitution in CDR3. TCRdb reprocessed the reads and lists each CDR3 protein sequence as a single entry, with no DNA. It is TCRdb's table, rather than the study itself, that gives the V and J calls and clone size. The sample table on file contains around 100,000 distinct CDR3 sequences. The top ten clones comprise around 18% of the sample.

Counted from cysteine to phenylalanine, this CDR3 has 15 amino acids. DNA is not recorded here. Based on the germline V gene, the CDR1 and CDR2 sequences are SGDLS and YYNGEE. HCMV-specific IgG was detected in serum with a commercial ELISA kit to determine HCMV serostatus. Peripheral blood mononuclear cells were isolated from blood by Ficoll density gradient centrifugation. The record originates from a study of T cells expressing NK-cell markers (dated by TCRdb to 2018 to 2020). As for the study more broadly: Three sorted T-cell subsets (CD3+CD56+NKG2C+, CD3+CD56+NKG2C- and CD3+CD56-NKG2C+) from fewer than 10 donors had their TCR beta-chain repertoires profiled. Most of the eight sequenced donors were HCMV-seropositive and one was HCMV-seronegative. All eight donors whose samples were sequenced were randomly selected healthy volunteers, three of them men and five women. The libraries were sequenced on Illumina HiSeq 2000/2500, MiSeq or NextSeq, producing 2 x 150 bp reads.

Results and caveats for the whole study, not just this receptor: In more than five donors, the dominant CD3+CD56+NKG2C+ clonotypes ranked among the top 10 CD8+ clonotypes, making up about 1.0-7.5% of CD8+ T cells. Those dominant clonotypes were again the most abundant among CD3+CD56-NKG2C+ cells in a handful of donors, at about 25-60.1%. Whether the expanded NKG2C-expressing T cell clones were specific for HCMV antigens remained unclear.

This chain is built from TRBV9 and TRBJ2-5; the TCRdb D gene call, TRBD2, has no DNA to confirm it. Sequences were obtained from blood T cells: a sorted CD56 or NKG2C T cell subset, CD4+ or CD8+ T cells, or bulk PBMC T cells (not recorded which). The sequence came from a woman between 18 and 69 years old in good health. The CDR3 reads CASSVARTFGETQYF.